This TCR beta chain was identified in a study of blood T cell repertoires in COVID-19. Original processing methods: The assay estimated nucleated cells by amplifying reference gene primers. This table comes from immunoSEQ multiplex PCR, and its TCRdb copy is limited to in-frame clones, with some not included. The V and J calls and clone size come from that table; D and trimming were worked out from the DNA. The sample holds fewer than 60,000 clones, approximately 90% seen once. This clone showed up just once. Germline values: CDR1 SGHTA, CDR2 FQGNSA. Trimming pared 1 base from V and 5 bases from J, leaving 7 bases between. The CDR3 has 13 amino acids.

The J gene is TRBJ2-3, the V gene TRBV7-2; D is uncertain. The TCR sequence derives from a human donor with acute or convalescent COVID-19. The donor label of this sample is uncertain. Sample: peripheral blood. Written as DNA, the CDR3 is TGTGCCAGCAGCTTAGGGGCACAAGATACGCAGTATTTT. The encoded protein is CASSLGAQDTQYF.